This T cell receptor (beta chain) came from a study of T cells in Graves' hyperthyroidism and ophthalmopathy. Study context: Any treatment followed the collection of peripheral blood at initial diagnosis. General study results and limits: Most clonotypes expanded in the thyroid (above 0.001) were also present in blood.

Amplification yielded TCR beta CDR3 regions, with RNA transcripts as the source. First-round RT-PCR targeting the TCR CDR3 was performed with the HTBI primer set. TCRdb recomputed calls from the multiplex PCR reads with MiXCR, one row per CDR3 protein. Of about 500,000 distinct CDR3 sequences in the sample, more than 15% were seen once. Germline CDR1 and CDR2: LGHNA and YNFKEQ. CDR3 length: 20 amino acids. Deletions cut 0 bases from V and 2 bases from J, with 23 bases between. Concerning this clonotype itself: The target antigen is unknown.

The clonotype originates from a woman aged 25 to 39 with Graves' ophthalmopathy. This chain joins TRBV4-2 and TRBJ2-4; a weak D match, TRBD2 (7 bases). Sequencing was performed on blood. The CDR3 coding sequence is TGTGCCAGCAGCCAAGAGGCAAATGGCGGGGGCGCGAGGTCCAAAAACATTCAGTACTTC. Amino acids: CASSQEANGGGARSKNIQYF.